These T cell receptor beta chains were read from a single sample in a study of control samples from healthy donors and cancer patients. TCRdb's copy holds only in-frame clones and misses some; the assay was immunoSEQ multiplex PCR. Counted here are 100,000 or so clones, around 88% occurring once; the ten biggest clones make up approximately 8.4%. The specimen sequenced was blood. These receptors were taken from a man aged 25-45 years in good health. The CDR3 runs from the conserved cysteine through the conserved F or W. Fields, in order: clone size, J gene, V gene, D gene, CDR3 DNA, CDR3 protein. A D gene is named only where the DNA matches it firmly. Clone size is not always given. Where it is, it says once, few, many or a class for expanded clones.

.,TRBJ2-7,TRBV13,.,TGTGCCAGCAGCGCACACAGGGTAATGGGCTACTACGAGCAGTACTTC,CASSAHRVMGYYEQYF
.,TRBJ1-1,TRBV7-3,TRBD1,TGTGCCAGCAGCATTCAGGGGGCTAATAGTGAAGCTTTCTTT,CASSIQGANSEAFF
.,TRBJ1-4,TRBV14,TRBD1,TGTGCCAGCAGCCCCACAGGGGCAACTAATGAAAAACTGTTTTTT,CASSPTGATNEKLFF
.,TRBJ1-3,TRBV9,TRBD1,TGTGCCAGCAGCTCCAGAGGGGGCGTGGGTGGAAACACCATATATTTT,CASSSRGGVGGNTIYF
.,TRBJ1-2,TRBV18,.,TGTGCCAGCTCACCAGCAGGAGATAACTATGGCTACACCTTC,CASSPAGDNYGYTF
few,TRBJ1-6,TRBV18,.,TGTGCCAGCTCCCGCAGTAATTCACCCCTCCACTTT,CASSRSNSPLHF
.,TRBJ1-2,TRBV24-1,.,TGTGCCACCTCGAAAAGGGACGGTAACTATGGCTACACCTTC,CATSKRDGNYGYTF
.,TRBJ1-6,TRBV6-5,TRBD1,TGTGCCAGCAGCTACGCAGGACAGGGGGCACCCCTCCACTTT,CASSYAGQGAPLHF
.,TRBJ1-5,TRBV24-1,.,TGTGCCACCAGGCGAGCGCCTCAGCCCCAGCATTTT,CATRRAPQPQHF
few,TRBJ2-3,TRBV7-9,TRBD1,TGTGCCAGCAGCGTTGGACAGGATTGGACCACAGATACGCAGTATTTT,CASSVGQDWTTDTQYF
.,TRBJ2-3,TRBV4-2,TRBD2,TGTGCCAGCAGCCAAGGGCTCGCGGGAGCCGGCACAGATACGCAGTATTTT,CASSQGLAGAGTDTQYF
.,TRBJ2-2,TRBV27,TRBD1,TGTGCCAGCAGTTATTCAGGGGGCGGCGGGGAGCTGTTTTTT,CASSYSGGGGELFF
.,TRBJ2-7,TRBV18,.,TGTGCCAGCTCACCAAGCGGCCCCTACGAGCAGTACTTC,CASSPSGPYEQYF
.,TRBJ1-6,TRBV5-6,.,TGTGCCAGCAGCTTGGACAAATTTTCACCCCTCCACTTT,CASSLDKFSPLHF
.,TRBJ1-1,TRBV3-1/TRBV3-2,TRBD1,TGTGCCAGCAGCCAAGATCGCAGGGGGGCTTTCTTT,CASSQDRRGAFF
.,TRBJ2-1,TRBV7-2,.,TGTGCCAGCAGCTTAGCCTTTTCTAGCGTTCTTAAGTCCAATGAGCAGTTCTTC,CASSLAFSSVLKSNEQFF
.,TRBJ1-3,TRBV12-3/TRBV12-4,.,TGTGCCAGCAGTTTACACTCTGGAAACACCATATATTTT,CASSLHSGNTIYF
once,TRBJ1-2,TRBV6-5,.,TGTGCCAGCAGTTACTTCCCAGGGTCGGCCTATGGCTACACCTTC,CASSYFPGSAYGYTF
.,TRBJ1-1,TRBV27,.,TGTGCCAGCAGTTATACAGTAAACACTGAAGCTTTCTTT,CASSYTVNTEAFF
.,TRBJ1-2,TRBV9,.,TGTGCCAGCAGCGTAGCCAATAGGCCAGTGGATGGCTACACCTTC,CASSVANRPVDGYTF
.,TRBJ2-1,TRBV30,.,TGTGCCTGGACTATCGGTGGGGTCCAGGGCCATGAGCAGTTCTTC,CAWTIGGVQGHEQFF
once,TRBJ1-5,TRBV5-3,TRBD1,TGTGCCAGAAGCCGGGACAGGGGGTACCATCCTTATAGCAATCAGCCCCAGCATTTT,CARSRDRGYHPYSNQPQHF
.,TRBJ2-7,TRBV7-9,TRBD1,TGTGCCAGCAGCCTACACCGGGACAGGACCTACGAGCAGTACTTC,CASSLHRDRTYEQYF
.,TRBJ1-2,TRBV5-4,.,TGTGCCAGCTATAGGCAGGGGAGCTATGGCTACACCTTC,CASYRQGSYGYTF
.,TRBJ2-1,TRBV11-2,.,TGTGCCAGCAGCTTAGTGGAGGTCGAGCAGTTCTTC,CASSLVEVEQFF
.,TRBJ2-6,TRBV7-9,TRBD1,TGTGCCAGCAGCTTAGGATCAGGGGGTCTTCGCCCTGGGGCCAACGTCCTGACTTTC,CASSLGSGGLRPGANVLTF
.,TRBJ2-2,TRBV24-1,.,TGTGCCACCAGTGAACGTGACGGGGAGCTGTTTTTT,CATSERDGELFF
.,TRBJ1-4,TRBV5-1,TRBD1,TGCGCCAGCAGCTCGGGACAGCTAAATGAAAAACTGTTTTTT,CASSSGQLNEKLFF
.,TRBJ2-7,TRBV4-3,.,TGCGCCAGCAGCCACCTCGGGGCTTCCGAGCAGTACTTC,CASSHLGASEQYF
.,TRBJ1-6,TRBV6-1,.,TGTGCCAGCAGTGAAGCGGAGGGATCTTTAGGGTCACCCCTCCACTTT,CASSEAEGSLGSPLHF
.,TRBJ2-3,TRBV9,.,TGTGCCAGCAGCGTAGGGGGGGGCGTGTCGGCAGATACGCAGTATTTT,CASSVGGGVSADTQYF
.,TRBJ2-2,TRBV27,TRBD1,TGTGCCAGCAGTTACTCAAGGGGGCCCCGGCCCGGGGAGCTGTTTTTT,CASSYSRGPRPGELFF
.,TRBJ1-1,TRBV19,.,TGTGCCAGTAGTATACTGGGGGGAGGCACTGAAGCTTTCTTT,CASSILGGGTEAFF
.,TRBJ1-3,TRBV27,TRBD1,TGTGCCAGCAGACCGGGACAGGGATCTGGAAACACCATATATTTT,CASRPGQGSGNTIYF
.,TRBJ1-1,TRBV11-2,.,TGTGCCAGCAGCTCGGGGGTGATGAACACTGAAGCTTTCTTT,CASSSGVMNTEAFF
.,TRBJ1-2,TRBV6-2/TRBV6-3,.,TGTGCCAGCAGTCAATCCCCGGACAGAGCTGCTAACTATGGCTACACCTTC,CASSQSPDRAANYGYTF
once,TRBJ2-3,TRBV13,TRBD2,TGTGCCAGCAGCCCGGGGAGGGCTGGAGGTATAGATACGCAGTATTTT,CASSPGRAGGIDTQYF
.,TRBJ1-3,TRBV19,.,TGTGCCAGTTTCTCTGGAAACACCATATATTTT,CASFSGNTIYF
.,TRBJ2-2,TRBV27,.,TGTGCCAGCAGTTTTATCATAACGACAGCGAACACCGGGGAGCTGTTTTTT,CASSFIITTANTGELFF
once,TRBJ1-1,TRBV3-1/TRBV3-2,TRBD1,TGTGCCAGCAGCGGCAGGGACAGGGGGCGGACTGAAGCTTTCTTT,CASSGRDRGRTEAFF
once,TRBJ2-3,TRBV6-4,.,TGTGCCAGCAGTGACTATCCGCTCACAGATACGCAGTATTTT,CASSDYPLTDTQYF